Only one count was recorded for the clone carrying this T cell receptor (beta chain). The antigen remains undetermined. This specimen belongs to a study of shared clonotypes between healthy human individuals. General observations from the study: Naive CD4 clonotype sharing across several donors was about 5.3%. Naive subsets tended to show greater estimated richness than memory subsets.

Naivety among CD8 cells was defined by CD45RO negativity and positive CCR7 selection, thereby excluding terminally differentiated effector memory CD45RA+ cells. V dropped 9 bases and J dropped 15 bases, with 16 bases sitting between them. CDR3 size: 10 residues. The V gene's germline CDR1 is SGHRS and CDR2 YFSETQ. Method: immunoSEQ multiplex PCR; TCRdb's copy keeps in-frame clones and lacks some. The repertoire has roughly 770,000 clones, 90% to 98% of them found once; the top ten carry about 0.25%. This TCR derives from a man aged 30-40 years in good health. V and J are TRBV5-1 and TRBJ2-1; possibly TRBD1 for D (7 bases). Sequencing was performed on naive CD8+ T cells sorted from blood. Here the CDR3 DNA reads TGCGCCATCCCGATCAGGGGGGCGTTCTTC. As protein: CAIPIRGAFF.